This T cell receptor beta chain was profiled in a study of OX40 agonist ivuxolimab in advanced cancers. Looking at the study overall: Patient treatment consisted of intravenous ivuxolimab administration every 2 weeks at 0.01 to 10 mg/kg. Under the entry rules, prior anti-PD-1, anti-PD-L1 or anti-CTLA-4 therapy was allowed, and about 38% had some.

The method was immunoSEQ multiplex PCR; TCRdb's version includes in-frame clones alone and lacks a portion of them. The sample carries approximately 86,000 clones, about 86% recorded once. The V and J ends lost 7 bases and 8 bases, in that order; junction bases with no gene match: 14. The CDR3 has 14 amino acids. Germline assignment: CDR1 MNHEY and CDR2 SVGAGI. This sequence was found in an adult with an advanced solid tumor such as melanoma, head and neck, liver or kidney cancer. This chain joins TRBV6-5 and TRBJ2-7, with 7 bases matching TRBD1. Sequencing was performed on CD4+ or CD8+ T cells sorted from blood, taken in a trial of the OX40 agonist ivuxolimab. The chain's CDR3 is CASKEPWTGGQQYF. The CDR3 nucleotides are TGTGCCAGCAAAGAACCCTGGACAGGTGGTCAGCAGTACTTC.